This T cell receptor beta chain was sequenced during a study of Ad26.COV2.S vaccination and SARS-CoV-2 variants (dated by TCRdb to the early 2020s). Some background on the complete study: Donors in the vaccine arm were drawn from COV1001, a multicentre, randomized, double-blind, placebo-controlled phase I-IIa trial testing Ad26.COV2.S in healthy adults. Investigators remained blinded to trial group allocation during experiments and outcome assessment. A total of about 30 samples were included in the TCR-sequenced set, comprising 19 Ad26.COV2.S vaccine recipients, 5 placebo recipients and 8 SARS-CoV-2 convalescent individuals. Sequencing of the TCRbeta repertoire served to evaluate the specificity and breadth of SARS-CoV-2-reactive T cell receptors following Ad26.COV2.S vaccination. Ad26.COV2.S was administered intramuscularly at a dose of 5x10^10 or 1x10^11 viral particles, either as one shot or as two shots given 56 days apart. Trial participants were randomized into five groups of five, in which low-dose or high-dose Ad26.COV2.S was given once or twice, or placebo was given on both occasions.

What the research found in general, with its limitations: After vaccination, substantial breadth of spike-specific CD8+ and CD4+ T cell responses was reported. The study was not powered to compare responses between vaccine doses or regimens. Higher spike-specific TCR breadth was observed in Ad26.COV2.S recipients than in placebo recipients (P = 0.0014). Vaccine and placebo recipients had comparable non-spike TCR breadth, which fits with the vaccine containing only spike. The authors noted that total T cell responses may have been underestimated by the TCR breadth and depth analyses.

The meaning of the sample's treatment or condition label: about 20 received Ad26.COV2.S at low or high dose, single or two shots; five or six received placebo; per-sample allocation not given. Repertoires of vaccine and placebo recipients were sequenced from samples taken on day 63 after the first injection. In Cohort 1b, 25 to 30 adults aged 18-55 years were enrolled at a single site in Boston, USA, between 29 July and 7 August 2020. Ad26.COV2.S was a replication-incompetent adenovirus type 26 vector expressing a prefusion-stabilized SARS-CoV-2 spike protein from the original Wuhan strain. The immunoSEQ Assay was used to sequence TCRbeta CDR3 regions. After extraction, genomic DNA underwent amplification by bias-controlled multiplex PCR, followed by high-throughput sequencing. As for the authors' bioinformatics: To quantify the absolute abundance of every unique TCRbeta CDR3 region, sequences were collapsed and filtered. Usable DNA was measured by amplifying reference genes present in all nucleated cells, and TCRbeta template counts were normalized to that usable DNA to estimate T cell fraction. Repertoire TCRs were annotated as SARS-CoV-2-specific when V gene, CDR3 amino acid sequence and J gene were exactly matched to a known reactive TCR set. The reference SARS-CoV-2 TCR set was derived from MIRA and filtered for enrichment in COVID-19-positive ImmuneCODE repertoires, a step that removed public or cross-reactive TCRs. Drawing on the MIRA antigens, annotated TCRs were analysed further at the level of specific ORF or position within ORF. Breadth was defined as the number of annotated unique rearrangements divided by the total number of unique productive rearrangements, and depth was defined as the summed frequency of the annotated unique rearrangements. Two-sided Wilcoxon rank-sum tests were used to compare TCR breadth between groups. TCRdb provides this immuneACCESS table in a form limited to in-frame rearrangements. Some clones are lacking; in checked studies, under half of them reflect an unresolved V gene, and why the rest are absent is not known. Clonal size and the V and J genes are those of that table, whereas D and trimming came from the DNA. Across this sample there are 350,000 to 450,000 clones, with approximately 90% seen only once. Less than 2% of the sample rests with the top ten.

As regards this clone: The target of this receptor is not known. It has no much larger one-base neighbor in the sample; base qualities were not kept.

Spanning cysteine to phenylalanine, the CDR3 consists of 21 amino acids. Solely the CDR3 DNA is kept, with 63 bases framed from the first base. CDR1 MNHNS and CDR2 SASEGT are derived from the germline V gene. V drops 2 bases and J drops 2 bases, leaving 29 bases in between. This chain joins TRBV6-1 to TRBJ2-3, with TRBD2 perhaps the D gene, on 6 matching bases. This TCR was sampled from a person between 18 and 60 years old who received the Ad26.COV2.S COVID-19 vaccine or a placebo. The sample in question was peripheral blood, obtained in a trial of Ad26.COV2.S vaccine versus placebo. The nucleotide sequence is given as TGTGCCAGCAGTGAAATTCCCGGTTCTAGCGTACTCCTCCTCGCCACAGATACGCAGTATTTT. This gives the protein CASSEIPGSSVLLLATDTQYF.